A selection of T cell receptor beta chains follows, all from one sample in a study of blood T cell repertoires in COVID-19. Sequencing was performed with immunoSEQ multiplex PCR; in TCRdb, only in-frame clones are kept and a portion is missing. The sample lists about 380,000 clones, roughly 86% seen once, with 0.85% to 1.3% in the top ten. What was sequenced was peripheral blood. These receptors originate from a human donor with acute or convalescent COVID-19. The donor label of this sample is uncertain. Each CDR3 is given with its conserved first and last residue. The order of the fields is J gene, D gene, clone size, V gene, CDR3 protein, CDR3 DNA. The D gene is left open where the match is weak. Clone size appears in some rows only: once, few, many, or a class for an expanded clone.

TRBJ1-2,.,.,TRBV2,CASSIEVNYGYTF,TGTGCCAGCAGTATCGAGGTTAACTATGGCTACACCTTC
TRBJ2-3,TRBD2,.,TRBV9,CASSVSIGGADTQYF,TGTGCCAGCAGCGTCTCTATTGGGGGGGCAGATACGCAGTATTTT
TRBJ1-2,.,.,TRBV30,CAWSVRGYGYTF,TGTGCCTGGAGTGTACGGGGCTATGGCTACACCTTC
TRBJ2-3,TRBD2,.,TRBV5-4,CASSGRLAGGPGTDTQYF,TGTGCCAGCAGCGGACGACTAGCGGGGGGGCCGGGCACAGATACGCAGTATTTT
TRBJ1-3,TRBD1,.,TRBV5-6,CASSLGQGASTIYF,TGTGCCAGCAGCCTGGGACAGGGTGCGAGCACCATATATTTT
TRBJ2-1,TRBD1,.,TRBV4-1,CASSQAETGGDEQFF,TGCGCCAGCAGCCAAGCGGAGACAGGGGGCGATGAGCAGTTCTTC
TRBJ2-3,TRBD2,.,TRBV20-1,CSASGLAGAMQYF,TGCAGTGCTAGTGGCCTAGCGGGAGCTATGCAGTATTTT
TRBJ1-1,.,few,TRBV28,CASSLGGMNTEAFF,TGTGCCAGCAGTTTAGGGGGCATGAACACTGAAGCTTTCTTT
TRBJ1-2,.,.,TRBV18,CASSPTETRGGYTF,TGTGCCAGCTCACCAACGGAAACCCGGGGGGGCTACACCTTC
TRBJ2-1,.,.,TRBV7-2,CASSDTRGEQFF,TGTGCCAGCAGCGATACGAGAGGTGAGCAGTTCTTC
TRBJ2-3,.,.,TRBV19,CASSIQLPDTQYF,TGTGCCAGTAGTATACAACTACCAGATACGCAGTATTTT
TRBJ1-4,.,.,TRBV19,CASRRLYSGANEKLFF,TGTGCCAGTAGGCGCCTCTACAGTGGTGCTAATGAAAAACTGTTTTTT
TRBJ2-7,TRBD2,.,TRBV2,CASSGAGTRQYF,TGTGCCAGCAGTGGAGCCGGGACTAGACAGTACTTC
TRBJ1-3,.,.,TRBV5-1,CASSEQGGRNTIYF,TGCGCCAGCAGTGAACAGGGTGGTCGAAACACCATATATTTT
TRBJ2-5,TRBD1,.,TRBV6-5,CASSSPTGDKETQYF,TGTGCCAGCAGTTCCCCGACAGGGGATAAAGAGACCCAGTACTTC
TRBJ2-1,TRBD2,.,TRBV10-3,CAISESGLAGANEQFF,TGTGCCATCAGTGAGTCGGGGCTAGCGGGGGCCAATGAGCAGTTCTTC
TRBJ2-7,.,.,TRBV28,CASSLGRREQYF,TGTGCCAGCAGTTTAGGGAGAAGGGAGCAGTACTTC
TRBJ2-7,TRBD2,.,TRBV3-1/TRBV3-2,CASSRGAGGPYEQYF,TGTGCCAGCAGCCGGGGGGCGGGAGGGCCCTACGAGCAGTACTTC
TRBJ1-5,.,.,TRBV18,CASGQGLNQPQHF,TGTGCCAGCGGCCAGGGACTGAATCAGCCCCAGCATTTT
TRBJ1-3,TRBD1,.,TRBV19,CASSIGTGSGNTIYF,TGTGCCAGTAGTATAGGGACAGGCTCTGGAAACACCATATATTTT
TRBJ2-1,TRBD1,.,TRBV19,CASRRQGYNEQFF,TGTGCCAGCCGACGACAGGGTTACAATGAGCAGTTCTTC
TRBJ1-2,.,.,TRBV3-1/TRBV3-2,CASSRLGGANYGYTF,TGTGCCAGCAGCCGTTTGGGTGGAGCTAACTATGGCTACACCTTC
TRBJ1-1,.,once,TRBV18,CASSSKTGLNTEAFF,TGTGCCAGCTCATCTAAGACAGGCCTGAACACTGAAGCTTTCTTT
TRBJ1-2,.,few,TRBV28,CASSLFGDSGGYTF,TGTGCCAGCAGTTTATTCGGGGACTCTGGGGGCTACACCTTC
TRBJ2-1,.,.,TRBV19,CASARGGTHNAEQFF,TGTGCCAGCGCCCGAGGGGGAACCCACAATGCTGAGCAGTTCTTC
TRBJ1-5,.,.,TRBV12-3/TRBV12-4,CASSPGGNQPQHF,TGTGCCAGCAGTCCAGGGGGCAATCAGCCCCAGCATTTT
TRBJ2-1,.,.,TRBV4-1,CASSQPTASSYNEQFF,TGCGCCAGCAGCCAACCGACAGCCAGCTCCTACAATGAGCAGTTCTTC
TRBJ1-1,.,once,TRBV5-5,CASSLEFRLNTEAFF,TGTGCCAGCAGCTTGGAATTTCGTTTGAACACTGAAGCTTTCTTT
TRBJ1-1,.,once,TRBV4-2,CASSRTRTEAFF,TGTGCCAGCAGCCGTACAAGAACTGAAGCTTTCTTT
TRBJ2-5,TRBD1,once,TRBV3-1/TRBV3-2,CASSNHRGPETQYF,TGTGCCAGCAGCAACCACAGGGGGCCGGAGACCCAGTACTTC
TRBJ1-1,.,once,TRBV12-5,CASGLVGATEAFF,TGTGCTAGTGGTTTGGTTGGAGCCACTGAAGCTTTCTTT
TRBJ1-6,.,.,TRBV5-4,CASSLRTLDSPLHF,TGTGCCAGCAGCTTGCGGACACTGGATTCACCCCTCCACTTT
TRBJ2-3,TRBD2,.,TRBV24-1,CATSDPSGPRGDTQYF,TGTGCCACCAGTGACCCTAGCGGGCCCCGCGGAGATACGCAGTATTTT
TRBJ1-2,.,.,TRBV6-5,CASSQTGAQGYTF,TGTGCCAGCAGTCAAACTGGGGCGCAGGGCTACACCTTC
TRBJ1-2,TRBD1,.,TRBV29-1,CSGTDRGDGYGYTF,TGCAGCGGGACGGACAGGGGGGATGGATATGGCTACACCTTC
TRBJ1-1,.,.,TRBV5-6,CASSLEVGAMHTEAFF,TGTGCCAGCAGCTTGGAAGTGGGGGCGATGCACACTGAAGCTTTCTTT
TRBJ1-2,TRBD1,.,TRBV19,CASTLTRTGGYGYTF,TGTGCCAGTACCTTAACAAGGACAGGGGGCTATGGCTACACCTTC
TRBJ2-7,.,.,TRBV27,CASSPSGVINYEQYF,TGTGCCAGCAGTCCCTCTGGAGTGATTAACTACGAGCAGTACTTC
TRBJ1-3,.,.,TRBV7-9,CASSLGIYGNTIYF,TGTGCCAGCAGCTTAGGCATCTACGGAAACACCATATATTTT
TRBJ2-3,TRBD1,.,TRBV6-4,CASKAGGAADTQYF,TGTGCCAGCAAGGCAGGGGGCGCGGCAGATACGCAGTATTTT
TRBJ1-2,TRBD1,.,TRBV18,CASSPGAGQGHYGYTF,TGTGCCAGCTCACCGGGGGCGGGACAGGGACACTATGGCTACACCTTC
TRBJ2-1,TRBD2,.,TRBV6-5,CASWSRTSGYNEQFF,TGTGCCAGCTGGAGTAGGACTAGCGGTTACAATGAGCAGTTCTTC
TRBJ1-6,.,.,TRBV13,CASRTRTDNSPLHF,TGTGCCAGCAGGACTCGGACAGATAATTCACCCCTCCACTTT
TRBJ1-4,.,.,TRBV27,CASSPNRQLLGEKLFF,TGTGCCAGCAGTCCCAACAGACAGTTACTGGGGGAAAAACTGTTTTTT